This T cell receptor beta chain was identified during a study of CD4 and CD8 cells across lung adenocarcinoma regions. TCRdb redid the calling of the PCR reads with MiXCR, one entry per CDR3 protein. This table has fewer than 4,000 distinct CDR3 sequences, roughly 69% appearing once. Germline CDR1 reads MNHNS; CDR2 reads SASEGT. Trimming removed 6 bases from V and 1 base from J; junction bases left unmatched: 7. The CDR3 is 17 residues long. Donors had localized lung adenocarcinoma, a non-small cell lung cancer. The chain recombines TRBV6-1 with TRBJ2-3; 13 bases map to TRBD2. This TCR came from a male donor with lung adenocarcinoma. The CD4 and CD8 labels of this study may be unreliable. Sequencing was carried out using CD4+ T cells from the margin of a lung tumor. The CDR3 DNA is TGTGCCAGCAGCCAACGGACTAGCGGGAGTGGCACAGATACGCAGTATTTT. Its translation: CASSQRTSGSGTDTQYF.